This T cell receptor beta chain was sequenced during a study of control samples from healthy donors and cancer patients. This clone came up once. Method: immunoSEQ multiplex PCR; TCRdb's copy keeps in-frame clones and lacks some. The table records approximately 100,000 clones, roughly 92% of them present only once. The V and J ends lost 3 bases and 8 bases respectively, with 5 bases between them. This CDR3 is 11 amino acids long. The sample comprised blood. This clonotype was obtained from a human donor in good health. The donor label of this sample is uncertain. This rearrangement joins TRBV12-3 or TRBV12-4 to TRBJ1-3; D is uncertain. CDR3 region: CASSLGDTIYF. The DNA for the CDR3 is TGTGCCAGCAGTTTGGGAGACACCATATATTTT.